This TCR beta chain was captured by sequencing in a study of OX40 agonist ivuxolimab in advanced cancers. Study summary: The dose of intravenous ivuxolimab that patients received every 2 weeks ranged from 0.01 to 10 mg/kg. Partial responses, seen in three patients, involved one hepatocellular carcinoma and two cutaneous melanomas.

V shed 4 bases and J shed 4 bases, with 7 bases lying between them. The CDR3 is 13 residues long. The germline CDR1 and CDR2 sequences are LNHDA and SQIVND (reference sequence). Here immunoSEQ multiplex PCR was the method, and the copy in TCRdb shows in-frame clones only, minus some. This sample has 60,000 to 65,000 clones, with 92% found just once. This material consisted of CD4+ or CD8+ T cells sorted from blood, taken in a trial of the OX40 agonist ivuxolimab. This TCR derives from an adult with an advanced solid tumor such as melanoma, head and neck, liver or kidney cancer. V is TRBV19 and J is TRBJ1-4, with a tentative D call TRBD1 (6 bases). CDR3 sequence (DNA): TGTGCCAGTAGTAACAGGGTTAATGAAAAACTGTTTTTT. This translates into CASSNRVNEKLFF. The whole variable domain, filled in from reference TRBV19 and TRBJ1-4, reads DGGITQSPKYLFRKEGQNVTLSCEQNLNHDAMYWYRQDPGQGLRLIYYSQIVNDFQKGDIAEGYSVSREKKESFPLTVTSAQKNPTAFYLCASSNRVNEKLFFGSGTQLSVL.